Reported below is one T cell receptor (beta chain). Antigen specificity is unknown. The PCR used 60 Vbeta and 13 Jbeta primers. Using immunoSEQ multiplex PCR, the repertoire was profiled, and TCRdb retains in-frame clones only, with some absent. The profile shows under 200,000 clones, around three quarters of them singletons. The data derive from a study of cytomegalovirus exposure and HLA in healthy donors. As for the study in general: Within an early data release were tens of millions of unique TCRs drawn from HLA-typed donors. Study outcomes and limitations: Later analysis associated a missense DCLRE1C variant with TCR beta V- and J-gene trimming.

With V trimmed by 2 bases and J by 4 bases, 6 bases remained unmatched. This CDR3 region has 15 residues. The germline gives CDR1 SGHTA, CDR2 FQGNSA. Sequenced sample: PBMCs. This clonotype was obtained from a woman aged 45-59 years in good health and CMV-seropositive. The chain links TRBV7-2 to TRBJ1-2; TRBD1 matches 8 bases. The CDR3 spells CASSLNRGGGYGYTF. CDR3 DNA: TGTGCCAGCAGCTTAAACAGGGGGGGAGGCTATGGCTACACCTTC.